One and the same sample provided the 20 T cell receptor beta chains below, sequenced in a study of blood T cells in healthy people across ages. Primed by a sample-barcoded 5' primer and a J-beta primer mix, a second PCR proceeded for roughly 6 to 12 cycles. TCRdb used MiXCR to reprocess the 5' RACE reads, holding one entry per CDR3 protein. This table has some 1.6 million distinct CDR3 sequences, roughly 32% appearing once. Material for sequencing was blood. These receptors originate from a woman in her 30s in good health.

This clonotype has more than one count but fewer than ten. This chain connects TRBV7-2 to TRBJ2-5; 13 nucleotides align to TRBD2. V trimming: 5 bases; J trimming: 4 bases; junction bases outside the gene matches: 16. The CDR3 totals 19 residues. Germline values: CDR1 SGHTA, CDR2 FQGNSA. CDR3 in amino acids: CASSPTLLAGGGVGETQYF. The CDR3 DNA reads TGTGCCAGCAGCCCCACATTACTAGCGGGAGGGGGAGTAGGAGAGACCCAGTACTTC.

V is TRBV6-6 and J is TRBJ2-5; TRBD2 is a possible D gene (6 bases). CDR1 and CDR2 from the germline V gene are MNHNY and SVGAGI (reference sequence). V shed 8 bases and J shed 6 bases, with 16 bases lying between them. The CDR3 runs 13 residues. The CDR3 nucleotides read TGTGCCAGCCGGATAGGCGGGGAACAGACCCAGTACTTC. This sequence encodes CASRIGGEQTQYF.

This chain uses TRBV27 with TRBJ1-4, with TRBD1 matching 7 bases. Germline trimming cut 5 bases from V and 8 bases from J; bases unmatched to any gene: 8. The CDR3 runs to 14 residues. CDR1 is MNHEY, CDR2 SMNVEV, per germline (reference sequence). CDR3 sequence: CASSPDRAAEKLFF. The DNA for the CDR3 is TGTGCCAGCAGTCCAGACAGGGCGGCAGAAAAACTGTTTTTT.

This clonotype came up a few times. This chain uses TRBV4-1 with TRBJ2-3; D is undetermined. Germline V CDR1 and CDR2: MGHRA, YSYEKL. V was cut by 4 bases and J by 0 bases, with 11 bases left in between. The CDR3 covers 15 residues. CDR3 protein: CASSPYVGSTDTQYF. The CDR3 DNA follows: TGCGCCAGCAGCCCCTATGTGGGGAGCACAGATACGCAGTATTTT.

As regards this clonotype: Since a much larger clone is just one base distant, this may be a read error. The chain carries TRBV20-1 and TRBJ2-5; 8 nucleotides line up with TRBD1. The V segment lost 1 base and the J segment 11 bases; nucleotides outside the gene matches: 18. In germline, CDR1 is DFQATT, CDR2 SNEGSKA (reference sequence). CDR3 length: 16 amino acids. DNA for the CDR3: TGCAGTGCTAGAGTCTGGTTGGGCCAGGGGGCCCACGTGCAGTACTTC. Translation gives CSARVWLGQGAHVQYF.

This sequence joins TRBV7-2 and TRBJ2-1; TRBD2 matches 13 bases. There are 17 residues in the CDR3. V trimming: 4 bases; J trimming: 7 bases; junction bases outside the gene matches: 10. Germline loops: CDR1 SGHTA, CDR2 FQGNSA. In DNA, the CDR3 is TGTGCCAGCAGCTCAACAACTAGCGGGAGGGCCGCGAATGAGCAGTTCTTC. It translates to CASSSTTSGRAANEQFF.

This clonotype has just a few counts. The chain recombines TRBV5-1 with TRBJ1-1, with TRBD1 matching 8 bases. V gave up 4 bases and J gave up 1 base; unmatched junction bases: 6. Germline CDR1 reads SGHRS; CDR2 reads YFSETQ. The CDR3 totals 15 residues. CDR3 loop: CASSTDRGRNTEAFF. The CDR3 bases are TGCGCCAGCAGCACCGACAGGGGAAGGAACACTGAAGCTTTCTTT.

This clonotype was counted at least ten times. The chain links TRBV12-3 or TRBV12-4 to TRBJ1-2, with D hard to call. CDR3 length equals 11 residues. Here the CDR3 reads CSPGVEYGYTF. The CDR3, as DNA: TGTTCCCCGGGTGTCGAGTATGGCTACACCTTC.

The V gene is TRBV27, the J gene TRBJ2-2; TRBD1 matches at 8 bases. Trimming at V came to 0 bases and at J to 1 base, leaving 1 base not matched to a gene. This CDR3 is 16 amino acids long. Looked up from germline, CDR1 is MNHEY and CDR2 is SMNVEV (reference sequence). CDR3: CASSLSGTGNTGELFF. The CDR3, as DNA: TGTGCCAGCAGTTTATCGGGGACAGGGAACACCGGGGAGCTGTTTTTT.

The chain recombines TRBV2 with TRBJ2-3, with 8 positions matching TRBD1. Looked up from germline, CDR1 is SNHLY and CDR2 is FYNNEI. The CDR3 spans 14 residues. V lost 1 base to trimming and J lost 6 bases; unmatched junction nucleotides: 3. This chain's CDR3 is CASSEGTGRDTQYF. CDR3 nucleotides: TGTGCCAGCAGTGAAGGGACAGGGCGGGATACGCAGTATTTT.

This clonotype came up many times. The chain carries TRBV20-1 and TRBJ2-7; TRBD1 matches 7 bases. The germline V gene has CDR1 DFQATT and CDR2 SNEGSKA (reference sequence). V lost 1 base to trimming and J lost 2 bases; unmatched junction nucleotides: 2. The length of the CDR3 is 13 residues. The DNA for the CDR3 is TGCAGTGCTAGAGGTGGACAGGCCTACGAGCAGTACTTC. This sequence encodes CSARGGQAYEQYF.

This clonotype was observed a few times. The CDR3 DNA sequence: TGTGCCAGCAGTTACTCGAAGAACATCCTGGGGGAGCAGTACTTC. Its protein product is CASSYSKNILGEQYF. The V gene is TRBV6-2 or TRBV6-3, the J gene TRBJ2-7, with no clear D. Germline CDR1 is MNHEY and CDR2 is SVGEGT. The V and J ends lost 0 bases and 7 bases respectively, with 16 bases between them. There are 15 residues in the CDR3.

The chain is built from TRBV3-1 and TRBJ2-1, with TRBD2 matching 9 bases. Germline trimming cut 1 base from V and 0 bases from J; bases unmatched to any gene: 4. This CDR3 is built from 17 residues. Germline loops: CDR1 LGHDT, CDR2 YNNKEL (reference sequence). DNA for the CDR3: TGTGCCAGCAGCCAAGGGACTAGCGTGACCTCCTACAATGAGCAGTTCTTC. Protein product: CASSQGTSVTSYNEQFF.

This clonotype was found a few times. The rearrangement links TRBV6-1 to TRBJ1-6; weak D call: TRBD1 (5 bases). The CDR3 spans 16 residues. Trimming stripped 2 bases from V and 7 bases from J, with 15 bases between. Germline CDR1 and CDR2: MNHNS and SASEGT. The CDR3 DNA reads TGTGCCAGCAGTGAACAGGGAACAGGACTAAATTCACCCCTCCACTTT. This sequence encodes CASSEQGTGLNSPLHF.

The J gene is TRBJ1-4, the V gene TRBV9; D remains unclear. This CDR3 is built from 14 residues. The germline V gene has CDR1 SGDLS and CDR2 YYNGEE. V lost 1 base to trimming and J lost 0 bases, with 4 bases between them. The CDR3, as DNA: TGTGCCAGCAGCGTATCTACAACTAATGAAAAACTGTTTTTT. It yields the protein CASSVSTTNEKLFF.

Comment on this clonotype: A read error is possible here, since a much larger clone lies one base away. This chain joins TRBV7-9 and TRBJ2-3, with TRBD2 identical over 8 bases. The CDR3 is 15 amino acids. Unmatched junction bases numbered 5, after V lost 1 base and J lost 5 bases. Germline-derived CDR1 and CDR2 are SEHNR and FQNEAQ (reference sequence). DNA for the CDR3: TGTGCCAGCAGCTTAGGACTAGCGTTAAGAGATACGCAGTATTTT. Translating it yields CASSLGLALRDTQYF.

This clonotype was found many times. The chain joins TRBV9 to TRBJ2-5; D gene ambiguous. The CDR3 is 13 residues long. V was cut by 0 bases and J by 2 bases, with 5 bases left in between. Germline V gives CDR1 SGDLS, CDR2 YYNGEE. CDR3 protein: CASSVAQQETQYF. CDR3 bases: TGTGCCAGCAGCGTAGCCCAGCAAGAGACCCAGTACTTC.

The gene calls are TRBV27 and TRBJ2-3, with TRBD2 matching 8 bases. CDR1 and CDR2 from the germline V gene are MNHEY and SMNVEV (reference sequence). J gave up 0 bases and V 6 bases, and 5 bases lay outside the gene matches. This CDR3 contains 15 residues. CDR3 region: CASRKRELSTDTQYF. The CDR3 DNA sequence: TGTGCCAGCAGAAAGCGGGAGCTCAGCACAGATACGCAGTATTTT.

This clonotype has more than one count but fewer than ten. The J gene is TRBJ2-1, the V gene TRBV6-1; perhaps TRBD1 as D (6 bases). Trimming pared 7 bases from V and 5 bases from J, leaving 15 bases between. The germline gives CDR1 MNHNS, CDR2 SASEGT. The CDR3 covers 14 residues. CDR3 loop: CASITTGSHNEQFF. CDR3 nucleotides: TGTGCCAGCATTACAACAGGGTCACACAATGAGCAGTTCTTC.

This clonotype was observed a handful of times. CDR3 sequence (DNA): TGTGCCAGCAGTTTCCAGGACAGGGAGACCCAGTACTTC. It specifies CASSFQDRETQYF. The rearrangement uses TRBV6-2 or TRBV6-3 and TRBJ2-5; 7 nucleotides match TRBD1. The CDR3 has 13 amino acids. The V gene's germline CDR1 is MNHEY and CDR2 SVGEGT. V lost 4 bases, J lost 5 bases, and 4 bases stayed unmatched.